One T cell receptor beta chain is described in this entry. Its antigen is still unknown. A read error may produce the germline difference seen at one junction end. The CDR3 runs 14 residues. Per germline, CDR1 WSHSY and CDR2 SAAADI. The data stem from a study of tumor-infiltrating lymphocytes in primary liver carcinoma. Study-wide background: These patients were men and women whose ages were 30 to 69 years. Whole-study findings and limits: Tumors and blood were compared for top-250-clone fraction, and tumors had the significantly higher value (p = 0.039). Tumor-adjacent and tumor-blood pairs shared a smaller degree of overlap than tumor region pairs.

Production of TCR beta cDNA used around 460 ng total RNA together with a constant-region primer. What produced the TCR beta libraries was three nested multiplex PCR rounds using slightly modified ARM-PCR. TRBV1-TRBV30 forward primers paired with a C-beta reverse primer drove the first two PCR rounds, ten to eleven cycles each. In TCRdb, the multiplex PCR reads were re-called with MiXCR into one record per CDR3 protein. The top ten hold over 7.5% of the sample, which has about 99,000 distinct CDR3 sequences, about 70% seen once. Taking about 18-32 mg of unsorted bulk tissue, the authors co-extracted RNA and DNA.

This receptor was obtained from a woman in her fifties or sixties with primary liver carcinoma and hepatitis B virus infection. The source material was liver tumor tissue from sampling region 5. This sample's subset: tumor region T5, tumor centre. This chain uses TRBV10-2 with TRBJ2-7; D uncertain. DNA for the CDR3: TGCCCCAGTAGTAACTGGGCAGGATTATACGAGCAGTACTTC. Amino acid sequence: CPSSNWAGLYEQYF.